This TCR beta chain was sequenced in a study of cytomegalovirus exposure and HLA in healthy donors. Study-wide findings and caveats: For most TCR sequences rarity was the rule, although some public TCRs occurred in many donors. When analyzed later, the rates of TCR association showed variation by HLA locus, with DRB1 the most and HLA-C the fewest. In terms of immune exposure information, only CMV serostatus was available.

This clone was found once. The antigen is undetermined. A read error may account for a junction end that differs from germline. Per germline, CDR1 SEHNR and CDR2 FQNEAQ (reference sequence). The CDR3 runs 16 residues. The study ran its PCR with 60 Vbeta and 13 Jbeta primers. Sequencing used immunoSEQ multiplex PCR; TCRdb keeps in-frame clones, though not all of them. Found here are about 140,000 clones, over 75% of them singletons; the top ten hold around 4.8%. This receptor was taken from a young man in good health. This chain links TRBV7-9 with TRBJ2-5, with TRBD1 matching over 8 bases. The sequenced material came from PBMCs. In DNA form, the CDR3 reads TGTTCCAGCAGCTCCGAAAGACAGGGGCCTGGGGAGACCCAGTACTTC. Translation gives CSSSSERQGPGETQYF.